These 5 T cell receptor beta chains share one sample of origin, sequenced in a study of T cell clones after liver transplantation. Using immunoSEQ multiplex PCR, the repertoire was profiled, and TCRdb retains in-frame clones only, with some absent. The data hold tens of thousands of clones, with about nine tenths observed a single time. The source was CD4+ T cells from blood, collected before liver transplant. The source of these receptors is a human donor who received a liver transplant.

Here the CDR3 reads CASRPPTGGGEKLFF. The CDR3 coding sequence is TGCGCCAGCAGACCCCCTACAGGGGGAGGGGAAAAACTGTTTTTT. The chain links TRBV5-1 to TRBJ1-4; 8 bases fit TRBD1. V was clipped by 5 bases and J by 8 bases; unmatched bases: 11. Germline V gene data show CDR1 as SGHRS and CDR2 as YFSETQ. The CDR3 consists of 15 residues. Based on the CDR3 plus reference TRBV5-1 and TRBJ1-4, the full variable domain is KAGVTQTPRYLIKTRGQQVTLSCSPISGHRSVSWYQQTPGQGLQFLFEYFSETQRNKGNFPGRFSGRQFSNSRSEMNVSTLELGDSALYLCASRPPTGGGEKLFFGSGTQLSVL.

This chain joins TRBV6-1 and TRBJ2-3; the match to TRBD2 covers 13 bases. There are 15 residues in the CDR3. Germline CDR1 MNHNS, CDR2 SASEGT. J was trimmed by 3 bases and V by 6 bases; bases with no gene match: 3. In DNA form, the CDR3 reads TGTGCCAGCAGCCCGACTAGCGGGAGGACAGATACGCAGTATTTT. Amino acid sequence: CASSPTSGRTDTQYF.

The V call is TRBV15, the J call TRBJ1-5; TRBD1 might be the D (6 bases). This CDR3 region has 15 residues. Germline V gene data show CDR1 as LNHNV and CDR2 as YYDKDF (reference sequence). Trimming took off 1 base at V and 6 bases at J, with 13 bases between the two ends. The DNA of the CDR3 is TGTGCCACCAGCAGAGTTACCGGGGGCGGTCAGCCCCAGCATTTT. This codes for CATSRVTGGGQPQHF.

This chain links TRBV6-5 with TRBJ2-5; 7 bases map to TRBD2. The CDR3 is 14 amino acids. V shed 2 bases, J shed 5 bases, and the junction held 5 bases outside the gene matches. Germline CDR1 is MNHEY and CDR2 is SVGAGI. For the CDR3, the DNA is TGTGCCAGCAGTTACGGGACTAACCCCGAGACCCAGTACTTC. Translation: CASSYGTNPETQYF.

The CDR3 DNA reads as TGTGCCAGCACCAAAAAAACCCAAACCTACGAGCAGTACTTC. Translated, it gives CASTKKTQTYEQYF. The rearrangement uses TRBV13 and TRBJ2-7; D gene ambiguous. Trimming left V 7 bases short and J 2 bases short, with 15 bases between. The CDR3 is 14 amino acids. In germline, CDR1 is PRHDT, CDR2 FYEKMQ (reference sequence).